A single sample is the source of the 32 T cell receptor beta chains below, sequenced in a study of radiotherapy plus CTLA-4 blockade in lung cancer. Assay: immunoSEQ multiplex PCR; the TCRdb copy retains only in-frame clones and omits some. The sample has more than 95,000 clones, approximately 74% seen once. This sample comprised peripheral blood, obtained from a patient treated with radiotherapy plus ipilimumab. The receptors here all came from a human donor with non-small cell lung cancer who had a partial response to radiotherapy plus ipilimumab. Some clones in this sample may be carry-over from other donors' samples.

A few counts support this clone. The chain combines TRBV19 with TRBJ1-5; D perhaps matches TRBD1 (5 bases). Germline V gene data show CDR1 as LNHDA and CDR2 as SQIVND (reference sequence). This CDR3 region has 14 residues. The ends were cut back, 8 bases at V and 0 bases at J, with 11 bases in the middle. In nucleotides, the CDR3 is TGTGCCAGTCGCCAGGGCAATAGCAATCAGCCCCAGCATTTT. Protein sequence: CASRQGNSNQPQHF.

V usage is TRBV5-1 and J usage is TRBJ2-1; TRBD2 matches at 7 bases. The CDR3 spans 15 residues. Germline CDR1 and CDR2: SGHRS and YFSETQ. The V gene end was trimmed by 4 bases and the J gene end by 6 bases; junction bases not matched to a gene: 10. CDR3 coding DNA: TGCGCCAGCAGCCTAGGGACTAACCCGGGCAATGAGCAGTTCTTC. It is translated as CASSLGTNPGNEQFF. Drawing the rest from reference TRBV5-1 and TRBJ2-1, the complete variable domain is KAGVTQTPRYLIKTRGQQVTLSCSPISGHRSVSWYQQTPGQGLQFLFEYFSETQRNKGNFPGRFSGRQFSNSRSEMNVSTLELGDSALYLCASSLGTNPGNEQFFGPGTRLTVL.

This clone occurred once. V gene TRBV25-1 combines with J gene TRBJ1-3; D ambiguous. There are 15 residues in the CDR3. The V gene's germline CDR1 is MGHDK and CDR2 SYGVNS. V was shortened by 2 bases and J by 4 bases, with 12 bases between the two germline ends. Written as DNA, the CDR3 is TGTGCCAGCAGTGAACTCAAGGACTGGGGAAACACCATATATTTT. As protein: CASSELKDWGNTIYF.

The chain couples TRBV19 to TRBJ2-2; a possible D gene is TRBD2 (7 bases). CDR3 size: 14 residues. The germline CDR1 and CDR2 sequences are LNHDA and SQIVND (reference sequence). V shed 6 bases and J shed 6 bases, with 14 bases lying between them. DNA for the CDR3: TGTGCCAGTAGACCGAGGGGGGGGGCCGGGGAGCTGTTTTTT. Translation gives CASRPRGGAGELFF.

This clone was detected once. V gene TRBV4-3 combines with J gene TRBJ2-5; 9 bases align to TRBD1. Germline loops: CDR1 LGHNA, CDR2 YSLEER. The CDR3 spans 15 residues. Germline trimming cut 1 base from V and 5 bases from J; bases unmatched to any gene: 5. The CDR3 sequence is CASSQGPGQGETQYF. The CDR3 DNA sequence: TGCGCCAGCAGCCAAGGACCGGGACAGGGTGAGACCCAGTACTTC.

The chain recombines TRBV6-5 with TRBJ1-1; no reliable D call. The germline V and J ends were trimmed by 4 bases and 8 bases, with 17 bases remaining between them. The germline V gene encodes CDR1 MNHEY and CDR2 SVGAGI. This CDR3 is built from 14 residues. CDR3 sequence (DNA): TGTGCCAGCAGTTCTAGCGGGCGGCGCAGGGAAGCTTTCTTT. Translated: CASSSSGRRREAFF.

V and J are TRBV11-2 and TRBJ2-7; D gene unclear. CDR1 and CDR2 (germline): SGHAT, FQNNGV. CDR3 length: 14 residues. The V end lost 0 bases, the J end lost 3 bases, and 9 bases lay between the germline ends. The CDR3 DNA is TGTGCCAGCAGCTTAGATCGAGGCTTCTACGAGCAGTACTTC. Amino acid sequence: CASSLDRGFYEQYF.

V is TRBV11-2 and J is TRBJ1-6; no firm D call. This CDR3 spans 16 amino acids. With 3 bases removed from V and 0 bases from J, the gap between germline ends came to 9 bases. Per germline, CDR1 SGHAT and CDR2 FQNNGV. The CDR3 DNA reads TGTGCCAGCAGCTTTGGCCGGAGCTCCTATAATTCACCCCTCCACTTT. Protein: CASSFGRSSYNSPLHF.

The genes are TRBV30 and TRBJ2-5, with no clear D. Trimming took off 0 bases at V and 3 bases at J, with 5 bases between the two ends. CDR3 length: 12 amino acids. The germline V gene has CDR1 GTSNPN and CDR2 SVGIG (reference sequence). This chain's CDR3 is CAWSVQKETQYF. For the CDR3, the DNA is TGTGCCTGGAGTGTACAGAAAGAGACCCAGTACTTC. Full variable domain (remainder filled in from reference TRBV30 and TRBJ2-5): SQTIHQWPATLVQPVGSPLSLECTVEGTSNPNLYWYRQAAGRGLQLLFYSVGIGQISSEVPQNLSASRPQDRQFILSSKKLLLSDSGFYLCAWSVQKETQYFGPGTRLLVL.

V and J are TRBV9 and TRBJ2-2; D might be TRBD2 (7 bases). This CDR3 region has 16 residues. CDR1 and CDR2 from the germline V gene are SGDLS and YYNGEE. Between the trimmed V and J ends, which lost 2 bases and 0 bases, there was a span of 11 bases. CDR3 DNA sequence: TGTGCCAGCAGCGTTGGGGGGGCGACGAACACCGGGGAGCTGTTTTTT. This translates into CASSVGGATNTGELFF.

CDR3 coding DNA: TGTGCCAGCAGCTTAGCCAGGACAGGGGTGAACGAGCAGTACTTC. It codes for CASSLARTGVNEQYF. The J gene is TRBJ2-7, the V gene TRBV7-9; 9 nucleotides align to TRBD1. Germline lookup yields CDR1 SEHNR and CDR2 FQNEAQ (reference sequence). V lost 0 bases to trimming and J lost 5 bases; unmatched junction nucleotides: 5. The CDR3 is 15 amino acids. The full variable domain, completed using reference TRBV7-9 and TRBJ2-7, is DTGVSQNPRHKITKRGQNVTFRCDPISEHNRLYWYRQTLGQGPEFLTYFQNEAQLEKSRLLSDRFSAERPKGSFSTLEIQRTEQGDSAMYLCASSLARTGVNEQYFGPGTRLTVT.

The V gene is TRBV11-2, the J gene TRBJ1-6; unclear D gene. CDR1 SGHAT and CDR2 FQNNGV come from the germline V gene. This CDR3 spans 15 amino acids. V lost 6 bases and J lost 8, with 17 bases in between. The CDR3 coding sequence is TGTGCCAGCAGTCCAGAGGACGGGGATTATTCACCCCTCCACTTT. Translation: CASSPEDGDYSPLHF. Using reference TRBV11-2 and TRBJ1-6 for the parts outside the CDR3, the full variable domain is EAGVAQSPRYKIIEKRQSVAFWCNPISGHATLYWYQQILGQGPKLLIQFQNNGVVDDSQLPKDRFSAERLKGVDSTLKIQPAKLEDSAVYLCASSPEDGDYSPLHFGNGTRLTVT.

This chain connects TRBV9 to TRBJ1-5; TRBD1 matches 7 bases. CDR1 and CDR2 (germline): SGDLS, YYNGEE. This CDR3 is built from 16 residues. V dropped 0 bases and J dropped 2; count of bases not matched to a gene: 5. The CDR3 bases are TGTGCCAGCAGCGTAGGGGGGGACAGTCGCAATCAGCCCCAGCATTTT. Translating it yields CASSVGGDSRNQPQHF.

The chain has TRBV5-1 and TRBJ1-6; no clear D. The CDR3 runs to 13 residues. Trimming removed 0 bases at V and 9 bases at J, with 7 bases between. Germline assignment: CDR1 SGHRS and CDR2 YFSETQ. The CDR3 sequence: CASSLGESSPLHF. The CDR3 DNA reads as TGCGCCAGCAGCTTGGGTGAGTCTTCACCCCTCCACTTT.

The genes are TRBV6-8 and TRBJ2-1, with TRBD2 matching over 10 bases. V trimming: 10 bases; J trimming: 6 bases; junction bases outside the gene matches: 12. This CDR3 comprises 15 residues. Germline values: CDR1 MNHGY, CDR2 SAAAGT. CDR3 in DNA: TGTGCCACCCCGAACCCCCCTAGCGGGAGCAATGAGCAGTTCTTC. Its protein is CATPNPPSGSNEQFF.

The table lists this clone with a count of one. V gene TRBV19 combines with J gene TRBJ2-5; 8 positions match TRBD2. The CDR3 sequence is 13 residues long. Trimming took 6 bases from V and 4 from J; bases not matched to a gene: 4. Germline lookup yields CDR1 LNHDA and CDR2 SQIVND (reference sequence). CDR3 DNA: TGTGCCAGTAGCGGGGGGGCCGGAGAGACCCAGTACTTC. Translated, it gives CASSGGAGETQYF.

This chain links TRBV5-1 with TRBJ1-3; 7 bases fit TRBD1. This CDR3 spans 18 amino acids. Per germline, CDR1 SGHRS and CDR2 YFSETQ. The trim removed 0 bases at V and 0 bases at J, leaving 9 bases unmatched. CDR3 coding DNA: TGCGCCAGCAGCTTGGGACCACAGGGGCCCAGCTCTGGAAACACCATATATTTT. It specifies CASSLGPQGPSSGNTIYF.

The V call is TRBV6-5, the J call TRBJ1-2; 9 bases fit TRBD1. This CDR3 has 14 residues. Germline V lookup: CDR1 MNHEY, CDR2 SVGAGI. Unmatched junction bases numbered 10, after V lost 7 bases and J lost 7 bases. DNA of the CDR3: TGTGCCAGCACGAAATACAGGGGGCAGGGTGGCTACACCTTC. Its protein product is CASTKYRGQGGYTF.

The genes are TRBV28 and TRBJ2-3, with no clear D. V lost 4 bases to trimming and J lost 5 bases, with 7 bases between them. Per the germline V gene, CDR1 is MDHEN and CDR2 is SYDVKM. The CDR3 is made up of 12 amino acids. In DNA form, the CDR3 reads TGTGCCAGCAGTTATGAGGTAGATACGCAGTATTTT. Translation: CASSYEVDTQYF.

The chain combines TRBV15 with TRBJ2-2, with TRBD2 matching over 7 bases. The germline gives CDR1 LNHNV, CDR2 YYDKDF (reference sequence). This CDR3 is 15 amino acids long. Germline trimming cut 1 base from V and 6 bases from J; bases unmatched to any gene: 5. The CDR3 nucleotides read TGTGCCACCAGCAGAGGGAGGGCGGGAGCCGGGGAGCTGTTTTTT. Translated: CATSRGRAGAGELFF.

This clone has just a few counts. The chain joins TRBV7-2 to TRBJ2-5, with 9 bases that match TRBD2. V trimming: 0 bases; J trimming: 4 bases; junction bases outside the gene matches: 18. Germline V gives CDR1 SGHTA, CDR2 FQGNSA. The CDR3 consists of 20 residues. CDR3 sequence reads: CASSLAGGGVTRTMGETQYF. The CDR3 DNA reads as TGTGCCAGCAGCTTAGCCGGCGGGGGGGTAACCCGAACGATGGGAGAGACCCAGTACTTC.

Details on this clone: Other DNA variants within this sample encode the same CDR3. This chain connects TRBV6-6 to TRBJ2-7; 12 bases agree with TRBD1. With 7 bases clipped from V and 6 bases from J, the junction kept 7 bases outside the gene matches. The CDR3 has 14 amino acids. In germline, CDR1 is MNHNY, CDR2 SVGAGI (reference sequence). DNA for the CDR3: TGTGCCAGCACCTCCGGGACAGGGGGCATCGAGCAGTACTTC. This encodes CASTSGTGGIEQYF.

DNA for the CDR3: TGTGCCAGCCAGTGGGTACAGAACTCCTACGAGCAGTACTTC. It yields the protein CASQWVQNSYEQYF. V and J are TRBV2 and TRBJ2-7; no definite D call. This CDR3 spans 14 amino acids. V gave up 8 bases and J gave up 0 bases, with 14 bases separating them. CDR1 and CDR2 (germline): SNHLY, FYNNEI.

The chain combines TRBV19 with TRBJ1-6; 8 nucleotides align to TRBD1. The CDR3 is 16 amino acids. V shed 6 bases and J 9 bases; nucleotides not matched to a gene: 13. Germline loops: CDR1 LNHDA, CDR2 SQIVND (reference sequence). The DNA for the CDR3 is TGTGCCAGTAGCGCCGGTACAGGGGGTCGGGTTTCACCCCTCCACTTT. Translated, it gives CASSAGTGGRVSPLHF.

The gene calls are TRBV5-1 and TRBJ1-2, with TRBD1 matching 9 bases. There are 18 residues in the CDR3. Looked up from germline, CDR1 is SGHRS and CDR2 is YFSETQ. The V gene end was trimmed by 0 bases and the J gene end by 6 bases; junction bases not matched to a gene: 15. CDR3 region: CASSLGGGAGTGFHGYTF. CDR3 nucleotides: TGCGCCAGCAGCTTGGGTGGAGGGGCCGGGACAGGGTTCCATGGCTACACCTTC.

This clone was counted many times. The chain combines TRBV28 with TRBJ1-2; possibly TRBD1 for D (5 bases). The CDR3 loop spans 14 amino acids. With 2 bases removed from V and 1 base from J, the gap between germline ends came to 8 bases. Germline loops: CDR1 MDHEN, CDR2 SYDVKM. Here the CDR3 DNA reads TGTGCCAGCAGTTTAGCAGGGAATAACTATGGCTACACCTTC. As protein: CASSLAGNNYGYTF.

The V call is TRBV7-8, the J call TRBJ1-5, with TRBD1 matching 11 bases. The CDR3 has 18 residues. Losses at the gene ends were 4 bases for V and 4 bases for J; bases not matched to a gene: 12. Germline CDR1 SGHVS, CDR2 FQNEAQ. Here the CDR3 DNA reads TGTGCCAGCAGCTCAAATATCATTGGGACAGGGGGGAATCAGCCCCAGCATTTT. Protein: CASSSNIIGTGGNQPQHF.

This sequence joins TRBV15 and TRBJ2-7; 8 nucleotides match TRBD2. The CDR3 consists of 16 residues. Germline lookup yields CDR1 LNHNV and CDR2 YYDKDF (reference sequence). J gave up 6 bases and V 1 base, and 11 bases lay outside the gene matches. The CDR3 bases are TGTGCCACCAGCAGAGGGGGGGGGACTAGAGTTTTCGAGCAGTACTTC. It yields the protein CATSRGGGTRVFEQYF.

The chain carries TRBV21-1 and TRBJ2-4; TRBD2 is taken as the D call from the table, unchecked against the DNA. TRBV21-1 represents a pseudogene. The CDR3 has 16 residues. In DNA, the CDR3 is TGTGCCAGCAGCAAACATAGCGGGGGGGCCACAAACATTCAGTACTTC. Amino acid sequence: CASSKHSGGATNIQYF.

The chain carries TRBV5-4 and TRBJ1-3; TRBD1 matches 9 bases. CDR1 is SGHNT, CDR2 YYREEE, per germline (reference sequence). The CDR3 spans 16 residues. Losses at the gene ends were 5 bases for V and 1 base for J; bases not matched to a gene: 7. CDR3 in amino acids: CASSNPGQGSGNTIYF. In nucleotides, the CDR3 is TGTGCCAGCAGTAATCCGGGACAGGGATCTGGAAACACCATATATTTT.

The chain carries TRBV2 and TRBJ2-6, with a tentative D call TRBD1 (5 bases). CDR1 and CDR2 from the germline V gene are SNHLY and FYNNEI. V was clipped by 3 bases and J by 2 bases, with 8 bases between them. The CDR3 length is 15 residues. The CDR3 DNA is TGTGCCAGCAGTGACGCGACAGCTGGGGCCAACGTCCTGACTTTC. Translation gives CASSDATAGANVLTF.

The chain recombines TRBV19 with TRBJ1-1; D possibly corresponds to TRBD1 (6 bases). V lost 4 bases to trimming and J lost 10 bases, with 19 bases between them. This CDR3 spans 14 amino acids. Germline V gives CDR1 LNHDA, CDR2 SQIVND (reference sequence). The CDR3 sequence is CASSSTGMPLLAFF. The CDR3 nucleotides read TGTGCCAGTAGTAGCACAGGGATGCCCCTTTTAGCTTTCTTT.